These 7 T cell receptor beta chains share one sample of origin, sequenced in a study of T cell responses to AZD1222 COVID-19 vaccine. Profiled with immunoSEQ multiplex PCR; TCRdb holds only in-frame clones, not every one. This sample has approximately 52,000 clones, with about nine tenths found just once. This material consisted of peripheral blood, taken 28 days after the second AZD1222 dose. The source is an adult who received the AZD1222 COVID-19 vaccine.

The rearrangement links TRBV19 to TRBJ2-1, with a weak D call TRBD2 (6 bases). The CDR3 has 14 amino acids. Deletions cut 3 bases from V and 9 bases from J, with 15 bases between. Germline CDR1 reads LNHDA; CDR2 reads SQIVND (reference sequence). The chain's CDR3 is CASSMAGRIIEQFF. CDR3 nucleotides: TGTGCCAGTAGTATGGCGGGGAGGATTATTGAGCAGTTCTTC. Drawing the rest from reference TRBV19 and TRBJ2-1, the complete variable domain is DGGITQSPKYLFRKEGQNVTLSCEQNLNHDAMYWYRQDPGQGLRLIYYSQIVNDFQKGDIAEGYSVSREKKESFPLTVTSAQKNPTAFYLCASSMAGRIIEQFFGPGTRLTVL.

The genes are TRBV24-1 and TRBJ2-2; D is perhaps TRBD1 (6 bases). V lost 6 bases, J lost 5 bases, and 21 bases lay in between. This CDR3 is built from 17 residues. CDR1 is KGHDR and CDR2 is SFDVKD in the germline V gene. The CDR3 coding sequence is TGTGCCACCAGTCCCGACAGGCTCCTGGATTTGACCGGGGAGCTGTTTTTT. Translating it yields CATSPDRLLDLTGELFF.

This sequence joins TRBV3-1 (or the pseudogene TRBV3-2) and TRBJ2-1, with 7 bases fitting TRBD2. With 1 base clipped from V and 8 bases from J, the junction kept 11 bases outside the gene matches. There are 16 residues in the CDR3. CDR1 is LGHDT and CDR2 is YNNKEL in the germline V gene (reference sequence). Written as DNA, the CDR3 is TGTGCCAGCAGCCAAGGATCGTGGGAGGGCCCAGATGAGCAGTTCTTC. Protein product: CASSQGSWEGPDEQFF.

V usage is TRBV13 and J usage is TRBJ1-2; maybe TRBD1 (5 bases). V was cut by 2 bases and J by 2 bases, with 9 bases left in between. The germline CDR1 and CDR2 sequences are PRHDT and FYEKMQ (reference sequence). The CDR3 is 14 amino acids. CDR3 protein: CASSLRGSNYGYTF. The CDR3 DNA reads TGTGCCAGCAGCTTAAGGGGCAGCAACTATGGCTACACCTTC.

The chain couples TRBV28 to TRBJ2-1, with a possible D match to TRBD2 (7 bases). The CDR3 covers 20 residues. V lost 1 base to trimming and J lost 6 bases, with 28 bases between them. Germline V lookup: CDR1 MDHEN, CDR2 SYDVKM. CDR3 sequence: CASSLYGPGSGLGGGNEQFF. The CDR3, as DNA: TGTGCCAGCAGTTTATATGGGCCAGGGAGTGGGCTAGGGGGGGGCAATGAGCAGTTCTTC.

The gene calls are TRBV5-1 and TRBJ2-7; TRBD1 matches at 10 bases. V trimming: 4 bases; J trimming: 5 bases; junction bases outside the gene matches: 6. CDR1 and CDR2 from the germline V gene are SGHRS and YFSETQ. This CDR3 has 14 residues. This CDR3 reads CASSPGDRGHEQYF. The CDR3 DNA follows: TGCGCCAGCAGCCCAGGGGACAGGGGCCACGAGCAGTACTTC.

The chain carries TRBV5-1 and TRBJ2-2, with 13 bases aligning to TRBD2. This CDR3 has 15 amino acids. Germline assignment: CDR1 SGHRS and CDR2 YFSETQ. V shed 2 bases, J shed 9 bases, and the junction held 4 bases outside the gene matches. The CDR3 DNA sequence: TGCGCCAGCAGCTTCCGGACTAGCGGGAGTCGGGAGCTGTTTTTT. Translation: CASSFRTSGSRELFF.